The clone carrying this T cell receptor (beta chain) was seen a single time. The data belong to a study of shared clonotypes between healthy human individuals. Overall study: Donor ages ranged 18 to 49 years: two women, a few men.

Clones were sequenced by immunoSEQ multiplex PCR, and TCRdb holds only the in-frame ones, with some missing. The sample shows around 2.1 million clones, roughly 95% of them seen only once. Germline CDR1 reads ENHRY; CDR2 reads SYGVKD. V was pared by 4 bases and J by 5 bases, with 2 bases of the junction left unmatched. The CDR3 is 15 amino acids. The sequenced sample consisted of naive CD4+ T cells sorted from blood. The subset was: CD45RA+ positively selected. The receptor was isolated from a man younger than 30 in good health. The V gene is TRBV10-3, the J gene TRBJ2-1, with 13 bases matching TRBD2. The CDR3 region is CAISGGLAGNNEQFF. The CDR3 DNA is TGTGCCATCAGTGGGGGACTAGCGGGGAACAATGAGCAGTTCTTC.